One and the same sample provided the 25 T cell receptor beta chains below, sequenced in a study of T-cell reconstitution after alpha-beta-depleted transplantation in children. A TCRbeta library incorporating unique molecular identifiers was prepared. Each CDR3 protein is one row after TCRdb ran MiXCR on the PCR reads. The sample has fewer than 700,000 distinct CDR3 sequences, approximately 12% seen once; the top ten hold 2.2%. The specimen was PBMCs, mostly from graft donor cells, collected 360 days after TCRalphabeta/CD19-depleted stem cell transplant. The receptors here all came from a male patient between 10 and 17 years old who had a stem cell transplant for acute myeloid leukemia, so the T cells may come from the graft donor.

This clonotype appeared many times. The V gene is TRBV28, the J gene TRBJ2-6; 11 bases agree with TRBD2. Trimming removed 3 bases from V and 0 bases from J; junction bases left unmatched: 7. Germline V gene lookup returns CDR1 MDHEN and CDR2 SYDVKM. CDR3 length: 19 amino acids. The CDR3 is CASSFLGSGRVSGANVLTF. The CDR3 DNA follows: TGTGCCAGCAGTTTTTTGGGTAGCGGGAGGGTCTCTGGGGCCAACGTCCTGACTTTC.

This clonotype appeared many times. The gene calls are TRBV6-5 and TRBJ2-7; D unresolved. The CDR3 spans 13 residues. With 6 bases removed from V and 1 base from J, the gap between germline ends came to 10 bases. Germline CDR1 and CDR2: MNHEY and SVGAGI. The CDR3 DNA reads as TGTGCCAGCAGCCGTGGACCATCCTACGAGCAGTACTTC. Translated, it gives CASSRGPSYEQYF.

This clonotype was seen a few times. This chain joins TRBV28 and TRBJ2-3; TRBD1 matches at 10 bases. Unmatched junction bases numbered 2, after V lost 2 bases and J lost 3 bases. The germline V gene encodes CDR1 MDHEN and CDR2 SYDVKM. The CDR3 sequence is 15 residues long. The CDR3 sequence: CASSLGDRGTDTQYF. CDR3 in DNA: TGTGCCAGCAGTTTAGGGGACAGGGGAACAGATACGCAGTATTTT.

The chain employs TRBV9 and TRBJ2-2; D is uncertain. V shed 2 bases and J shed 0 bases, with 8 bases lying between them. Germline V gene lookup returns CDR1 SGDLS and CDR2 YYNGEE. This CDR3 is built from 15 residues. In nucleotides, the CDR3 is TGTGCCAGCAGCGTTGCCCCAGCGAACACCGGGGAGCTGTTTTTT. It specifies CASSVAPANTGELFF.

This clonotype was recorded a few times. CDR3 region: CSGGSLDFRTYNEQFF. The CDR3 region has the DNA TGCAGCGGTGGGAGTTTGGACTTCCGAACTTACAATGAGCAGTTCTTC. This chain uses TRBV29-1 with TRBJ2-1; D perhaps matches TRBD2 (5 bases). Germline V lookup: CDR1 SQVTM, CDR2 ANQGSEA. V was cut by 7 bases and J by 4 bases, with 23 bases left in between. CDR3 length: 16 amino acids.

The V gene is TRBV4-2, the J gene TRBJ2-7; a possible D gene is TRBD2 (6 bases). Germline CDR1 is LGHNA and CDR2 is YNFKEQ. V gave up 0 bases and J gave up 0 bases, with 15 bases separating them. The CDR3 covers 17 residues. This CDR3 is CASSQDPLAHSSYEQYF. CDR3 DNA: TGTGCCAGCAGCCAAGATCCACTAGCCCATTCCTCCTACGAGCAGTACTTC.

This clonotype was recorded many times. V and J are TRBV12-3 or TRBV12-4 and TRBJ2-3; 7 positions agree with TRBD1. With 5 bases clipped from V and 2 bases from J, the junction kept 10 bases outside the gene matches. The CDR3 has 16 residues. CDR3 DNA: TGTGCCAGCAGTCAGCGTCACAGGGGCCCCACAGATACGCAGTATTTT. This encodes CASSQRHRGPTDTQYF.

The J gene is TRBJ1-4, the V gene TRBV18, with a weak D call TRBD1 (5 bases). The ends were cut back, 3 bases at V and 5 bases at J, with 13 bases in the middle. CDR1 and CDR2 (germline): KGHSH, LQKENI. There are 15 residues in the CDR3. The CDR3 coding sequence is TGTGCCAGCTCACCTTCGTGGGGGTTGAATGAAAAACTGTTTTTT. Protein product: CASSPSWGLNEKLFF.

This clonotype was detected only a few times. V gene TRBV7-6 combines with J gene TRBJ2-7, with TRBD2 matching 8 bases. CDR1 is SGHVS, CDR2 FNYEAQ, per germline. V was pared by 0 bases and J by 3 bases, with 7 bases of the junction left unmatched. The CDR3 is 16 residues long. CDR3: CASSLALAGGFYEQYF. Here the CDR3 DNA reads TGTGCCAGCAGCTTAGCGTTGGCGGGAGGTTTCTACGAGCAGTACTTC.

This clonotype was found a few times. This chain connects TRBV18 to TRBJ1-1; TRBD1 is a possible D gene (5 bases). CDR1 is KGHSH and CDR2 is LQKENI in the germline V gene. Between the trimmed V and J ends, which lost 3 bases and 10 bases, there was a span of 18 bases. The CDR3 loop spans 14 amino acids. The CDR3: CASSPSQVLGGAFF. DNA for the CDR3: TGTGCCAGCTCACCGTCACAGGTTCTCGGGGGAGCTTTCTTT.

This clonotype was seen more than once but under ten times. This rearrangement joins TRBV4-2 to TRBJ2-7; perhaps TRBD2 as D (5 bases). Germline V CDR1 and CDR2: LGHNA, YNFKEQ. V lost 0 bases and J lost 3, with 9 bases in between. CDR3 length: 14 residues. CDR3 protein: CASSQDERLYEQYF. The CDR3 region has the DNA TGTGCCAGCAGCCAAGACGAGCGGCTCTACGAGCAGTACTTC.

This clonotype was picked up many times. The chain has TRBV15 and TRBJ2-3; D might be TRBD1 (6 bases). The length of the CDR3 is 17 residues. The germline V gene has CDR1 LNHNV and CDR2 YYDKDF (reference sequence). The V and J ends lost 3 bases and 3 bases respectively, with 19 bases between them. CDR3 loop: CATSRLDRFYGTDTQYF. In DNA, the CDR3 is TGTGCCACCAGCAGGCTCGACAGGTTCTACGGTACAGATACGCAGTATTTT.

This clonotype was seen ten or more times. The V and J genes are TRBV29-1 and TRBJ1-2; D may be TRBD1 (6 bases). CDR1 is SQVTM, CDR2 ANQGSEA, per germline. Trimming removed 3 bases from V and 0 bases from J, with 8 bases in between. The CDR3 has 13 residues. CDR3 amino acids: CSVDTGTNYGYTF. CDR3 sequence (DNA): TGCAGCGTTGACACAGGGACTAACTATGGCTACACCTTC.

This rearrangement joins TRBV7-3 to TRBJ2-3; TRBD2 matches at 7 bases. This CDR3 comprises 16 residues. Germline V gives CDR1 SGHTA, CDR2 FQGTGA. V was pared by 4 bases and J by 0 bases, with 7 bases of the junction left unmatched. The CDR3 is CASSSTLAPSTDTQYF. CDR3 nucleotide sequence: TGTGCCAGCAGCTCCACACTAGCGCCTAGCACAGATACGCAGTATTTT.

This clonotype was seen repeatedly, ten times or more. The DNA of the CDR3 is TGTGCCAGCAGAAAAAGGAAAGGGGAGTACTTC. The encoded protein is CASRKRKGEYF. V and J are TRBV28 and TRBJ2-7; TRBD1 is a possible D gene (5 bases). There are 11 residues in the CDR3. Germline values: CDR1 MDHEN, CDR2 SYDVKM. The germline V and J ends were trimmed by 6 bases and 11 bases, with 14 bases remaining between them.

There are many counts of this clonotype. CDR3 coding DNA: TGTGCCAGCGGCCATACTACTCGAGAGCAGTTCTTC. Protein: CASGHTTREQFF. V usage is TRBV7-9 and J usage is TRBJ2-1; D remains ambiguous. CDR1 and CDR2 (germline): SEHNR, FQNEAQ (reference sequence). The V end was cut by 8 bases, the J end by 10 bases, with 15 bases between. The CDR3 consists of 12 residues.

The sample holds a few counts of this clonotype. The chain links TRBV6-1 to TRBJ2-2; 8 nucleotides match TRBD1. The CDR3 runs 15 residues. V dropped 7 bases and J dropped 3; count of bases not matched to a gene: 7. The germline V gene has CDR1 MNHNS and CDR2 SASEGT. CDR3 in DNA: TGTGCCAGCAAAGGACAGGGACCTTACACCGGGGAGCTGTTTTTT. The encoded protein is CASKGQGPYTGELFF.

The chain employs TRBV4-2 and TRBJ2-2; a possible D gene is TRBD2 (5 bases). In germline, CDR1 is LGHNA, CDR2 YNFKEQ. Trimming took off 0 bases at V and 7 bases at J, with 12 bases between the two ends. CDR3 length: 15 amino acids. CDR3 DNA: TGTGCCAGCAGCCAAGATAGGAGGTTTGGCGGGGAGCTGTTTTTT. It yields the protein CASSQDRRFGGELFF.

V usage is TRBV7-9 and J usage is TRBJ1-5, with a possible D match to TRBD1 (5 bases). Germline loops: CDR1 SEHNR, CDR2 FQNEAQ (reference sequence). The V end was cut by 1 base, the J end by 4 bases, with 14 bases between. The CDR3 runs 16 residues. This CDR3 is CASSLGGPNGNQPQHF. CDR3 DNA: TGTGCCAGCAGCTTAGGGGGACCTAACGGAAATCAGCCCCAGCATTTT. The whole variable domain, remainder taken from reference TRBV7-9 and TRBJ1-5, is DTGVSQNPRHKITKRGQNVTFRCDPISEHNRLYWYRQTLGQGPEFLTYFQNEAQLEKSRLLSDRFSAERPKGSFSTLEIQRTEQGDSAMYLCASSLGGPNGNQPQHFGDGTRLSIL.

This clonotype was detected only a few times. CDR3 residues: CASSVGPSGSYEQYF. In nucleotides, the CDR3 is TGTGCCAGCAGCGTAGGTCCTAGCGGGAGTTACGAGCAGTACTTC. The chain has TRBV9 and TRBJ2-7; 10 nucleotides line up with TRBD2. The J segment lost 4 bases and the V segment lost 0 bases, leaving 4 bases of the junction unmatched. This CDR3 spans 15 amino acids. From germline, CDR1 is SGDLS and CDR2 YYNGEE.

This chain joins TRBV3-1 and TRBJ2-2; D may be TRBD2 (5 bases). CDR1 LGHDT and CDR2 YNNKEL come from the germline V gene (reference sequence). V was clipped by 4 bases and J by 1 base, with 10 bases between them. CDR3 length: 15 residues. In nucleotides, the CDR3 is TGTGCCAGCAGCCCTGAAGAGGGGAACACCGGGGAGCTGTTTTTT. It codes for CASSPEEGNTGELFF.

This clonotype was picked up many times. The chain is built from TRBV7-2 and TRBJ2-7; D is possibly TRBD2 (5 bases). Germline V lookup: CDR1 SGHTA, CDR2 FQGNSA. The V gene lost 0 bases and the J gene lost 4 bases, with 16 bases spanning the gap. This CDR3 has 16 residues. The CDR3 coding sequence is TGTGCCAGCAGCTTAGCGGTAGGAGCGGCCGAATACGAGCAGTACTTC. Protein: CASSLAVGAAEYEQYF.

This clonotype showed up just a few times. CDR3 coding DNA: TGTGCCAGCAGTTTGAATGGCTGGCGGGAGCAGTACTTC. The encoded protein is CASSLNGWREQYF. The chain couples TRBV27 to TRBJ2-7; no clear D gene. V was cut by 3 bases and J by 7 bases, with 13 bases left in between. The CDR3 is 13 residues long. CDR1 and CDR2 from the germline V gene are MNHEY and SMNVEV (reference sequence).

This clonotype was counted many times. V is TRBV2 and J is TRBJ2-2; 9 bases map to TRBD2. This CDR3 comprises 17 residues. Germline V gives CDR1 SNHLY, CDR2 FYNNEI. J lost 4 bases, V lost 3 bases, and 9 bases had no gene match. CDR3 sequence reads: CASSETSGQRFTGELFF. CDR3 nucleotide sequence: TGTGCCAGCAGTGAGACTAGCGGCCAGCGGTTCACCGGGGAGCTGTTTTTT.

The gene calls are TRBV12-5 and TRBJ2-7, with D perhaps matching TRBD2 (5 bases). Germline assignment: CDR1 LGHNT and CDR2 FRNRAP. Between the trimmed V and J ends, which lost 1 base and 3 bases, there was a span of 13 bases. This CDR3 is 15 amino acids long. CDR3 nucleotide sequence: TGTGCTAGTGGTTTGGACACATCGGGGTTCTACGAGCAGTACTTC. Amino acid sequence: CASGLDTSGFYEQYF.